The T cell receptor beta chain described here comes from a study of blood T cell repertoires in COVID-19. This CDR3 has 14 residues. Germline V gene data show CDR1 as SGHAT and CDR2 as FQNNGV. Trimming removed 1 base from V and 4 bases from J; junction bases left unmatched: 2. TCRdb's table, derived via immunoSEQ multiplex PCR, lists solely in-frame clones and lacks some. The sample lists around 140,000 clones, approximately 90% occurring once. V and J are TRBV11-2 and TRBJ1-2; 8 nucleotides line up with TRBD1. The source is a woman aged 50 to 65 with active or convalescent COVID-19. The source material was peripheral blood. CDR3 coding DNA: TGTGCCAGCAGCTTAGCTACAGGGGGCTATGGCTACACCTTC. It specifies CASSLATGGYGYTF.